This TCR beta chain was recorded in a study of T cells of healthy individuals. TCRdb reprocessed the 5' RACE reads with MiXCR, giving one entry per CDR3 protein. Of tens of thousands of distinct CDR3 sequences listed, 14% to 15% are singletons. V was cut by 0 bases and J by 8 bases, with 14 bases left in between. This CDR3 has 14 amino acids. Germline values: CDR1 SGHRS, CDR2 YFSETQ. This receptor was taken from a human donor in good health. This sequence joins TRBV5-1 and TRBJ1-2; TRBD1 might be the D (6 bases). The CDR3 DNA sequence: TGCGCCAGCAGCTTGGAGCGGCAGACAGGCGGCTACACCTTC. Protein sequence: CASSLERQTGGYTF.